The clone carrying this T cell receptor (beta chain) was seen a few times. Antigen unknown. The data were obtained in a study of T-cell reconstitution after alpha-beta-depleted transplantation in children. Study conclusions and caveats: T-cell counts and diversity were attributed mostly to newly produced T cells one year after transplant. Expanded clones from the graft, numbering several hundred, reportedly supplied alpha-beta T cells about two months after transplant. The study traced high day-60 TCRbeta diversity in some patients to surviving recipient T cells and thymic progenitors.

The germline gives CDR1 LGHDT, CDR2 YNNKEL (reference sequence). The CDR3 is 14 amino acids. Deletions cut 3 bases from V and 7 bases from J, with 12 bases between. The TCRbeta library was prepared with unique molecular identifiers. TCRdb reanalysed the PCR reads using MiXCR and keeps one entry per CDR3 protein. The profile shows about 510,000 distinct CDR3 sequences, 10% to 12% of them singletons. The TCR was taken from a female patient aged 2-9 years who had a stem cell transplant for aplastic anemia, so the T cells may come from the graft donor. This chain joins TRBV3-1 and TRBJ1-4, with D unclear. Sequences were derived from PBMCs, mostly from graft donor cells, sampled 180 days after TCRalphabeta/CD19-depleted stem cell transplant. Here the CDR3 reads CASSHREGGEKLFF. DNA for the CDR3: TGTGCCAGCAGCCACCGGGAGGGTGGTGAAAAACTGTTTTTT. Drawing the rest from reference TRBV3-1 and TRBJ1-4, the complete variable domain is DTAVSQTPKYLVTQMGNDKSIKCEQNLGHDTMYWYKQDSKKFLKIMFSYNNKELIINETVPNRFSPKSPDKAHLNLHINSLELGDSAVYFCASSHREGGEKLFFGSGTQLSVL.